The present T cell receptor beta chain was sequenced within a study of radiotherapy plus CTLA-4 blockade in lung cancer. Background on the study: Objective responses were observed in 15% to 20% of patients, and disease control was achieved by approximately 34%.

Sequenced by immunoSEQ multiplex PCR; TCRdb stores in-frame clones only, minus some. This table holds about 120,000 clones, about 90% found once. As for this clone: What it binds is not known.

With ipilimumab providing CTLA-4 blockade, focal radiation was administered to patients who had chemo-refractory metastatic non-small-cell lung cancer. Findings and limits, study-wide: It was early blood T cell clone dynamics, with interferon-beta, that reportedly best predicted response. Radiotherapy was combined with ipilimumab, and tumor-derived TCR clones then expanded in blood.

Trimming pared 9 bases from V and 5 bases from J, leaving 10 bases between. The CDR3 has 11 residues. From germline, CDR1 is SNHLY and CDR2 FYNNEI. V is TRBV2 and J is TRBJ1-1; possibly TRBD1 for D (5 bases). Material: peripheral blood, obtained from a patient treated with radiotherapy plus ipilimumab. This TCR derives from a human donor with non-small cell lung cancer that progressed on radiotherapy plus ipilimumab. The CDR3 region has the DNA TGTGCCAGGGGGACCGGTACTGAAGCTTTCTTT. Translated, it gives CARGTGTEAFF.